Each of the 5 T cell receptor beta chains below was sequenced from the same sample in a study of control samples from healthy donors and cancer patients. Some clones are missing from TCRdb's copy, which holds only in-frame ones; the method was immunoSEQ multiplex PCR. The sample has 170,000 or so clones; 85% to 95% are singletons. The specimen was blood. Receptor source: a woman younger than 35 in good health.

The chain couples TRBV11-1 to TRBJ1-3; a weak D match, TRBD1 (6 bases). This CDR3 spans 15 amino acids. CDR1 is SGHAT, CDR2 FQDESV, per germline (reference sequence). Trimming removed 4 bases at V and 2 bases at J, with 12 bases between. Written as DNA, the CDR3 is TGTGCCAGCAGCTACTCCGGGACACCTGGAAACACCATATATTTT. It is translated as CASSYSGTPGNTIYF.

This rearrangement joins TRBV28 to TRBJ1-4, with a possible D match to TRBD1 (6 bases). Trimming removed 7 bases at V and 7 bases at J, with 16 bases between. The V gene's germline CDR1 is MDHEN and CDR2 SYDVKM. The length of the CDR3 is 14 residues. CDR3 DNA sequence: TGTGCCAGCAATCAACAAGGGGGAAGTGAAAAACTGTTTTTT. Its protein is CASNQQGGSEKLFF.

This sequence joins TRBV6-5 and TRBJ2-7; 7 bases match TRBD1. The length of the CDR3 is 13 residues. Germline trimming cut 6 bases from V and 2 bases from J; bases unmatched to any gene: 4. The germline V gene has CDR1 MNHEY and CDR2 SVGAGI. The CDR3: CASSRDSPYEQYF. The CDR3 coding sequence is TGTGCCAGCAGCCGGGACAGCCCCTACGAGCAGTACTTC.

The chain is built from TRBV7-2 and TRBJ2-7, with D possibly being TRBD2 (6 bases). CDR1 and CDR2 from the germline V gene are SGHTA and FQGNSA. The V end was cut by 3 bases, the J end by 2 bases, with 20 bases between. This CDR3 comprises 17 residues. CDR3 coding DNA: TGTGCCAGCAGCTTTACTATTGGCCGGGACTCGACCTACGAGCAGTACTTC. Translation gives CASSFTIGRDSTYEQYF.

The rearrangement links TRBV4-1 to TRBJ1-2; unclear D gene. This CDR3 comprises 15 residues. Germline CDR1 is MGHRA and CDR2 is YSYEKL. Trimming stripped 1 base from V and 2 bases from J, with 11 bases between. CDR3 residues: CASSQAVQGNYGYTF. The CDR3 nucleotides are TGCGCCAGCAGCCAAGCTGTCCAAGGAAACTATGGCTACACCTTC.